This TCR beta chain was identified during a study of response to subunit inactivated influenza vaccine. Germline CDR1 LGHNA, CDR2 YSLEER. There are 16 residues in the CDR3. TCRdb called the RT-PCR reads again in MiXCR, with one record for every CDR3 protein. The sample yields some 500,000 distinct CDR3 sequences, 10% to 15% seen once. About this clonotype: Its specificity is not known. Its ends do not fully match the called genes, so a read error is possible.

Findings and limits, study-wide: Authors suggested each seasonal flu vaccination may recruit only limited numbers of new T cells.

V and J are TRBV4-3 and TRBJ2-2; D is perhaps TRBD2 (6 bases). The sequence was obtained from a man in his forties or fifties who received an inactivated influenza vaccine. Here the sequenced sample was PBMCs from blood, taken roughly 48 days after vaccination. CDR3 loop: CASSQVRGANSGELFF. In DNA, the CDR3 is TGCGCCAGCAGCCAAGTTCGCGGGGCGAACTCCGGGGAGCTGTTTTTT.